The 21 T cell receptor beta chains in this list originate from one sample, sequenced in a study of T cell repertoires in cytomegalovirus infection. MiXCR was run by TCRdb on the reads, yielding one entry per CDR3 protein. The profile covers about 740,000 distinct CDR3 sequences, with about a third appearing a single time and 2.5% to 3% taken by the ten largest. What was sequenced was PBMCs. The origin of the receptors is a human donor in good health (CMV status not recorded). Some clones in this sample may be carry-over from other donors' samples.

The rearrangement uses TRBV4-2 and TRBJ2-3; TRBD2 agrees at 11 bases. CDR1 and CDR2 (germline): LGHNA, YNFKEQ. V trimming: 1 base; J trimming: 2 bases; junction bases outside the gene matches: 11. This CDR3 contains 19 residues. The CDR3 nucleotides read TGTGCCAGCAGCCAAGGAGAGCTACCGGGACTAGCGGCCACAGATACGCAGTATTTT. Protein product: CASSQGELPGLAATDTQYF.

This clonotype was counted between two and nine times. V and J are TRBV20-1 and TRBJ1-1; D gene ambiguous. CDR1 is DFQATT and CDR2 is SNEGSKA in the germline V gene (reference sequence). The CDR3 totals 13 residues. The germline V and J ends were trimmed by 3 bases and 1 base, with 9 bases remaining between them. The CDR3 region is CSARAARNTEAFF. As DNA, the CDR3 is TGCAGTGCTAGGGCAGCCCGGAACACTGAAGCTTTCTTT.

This clonotype was picked up a small number of times. This sequence joins TRBV7-2 and TRBJ2-1; D unresolved. V gave up 0 bases and J gave up 8 bases, with 8 bases separating them. Germline assignment: CDR1 SGHTA and CDR2 FQGNSA. The CDR3 is 13 amino acids. CDR3 sequence: CASSLAIIHEQFF. The DNA for the CDR3 is TGTGCCAGCAGCTTAGCAATAATCCATGAGCAGTTCTTC.

The V and J genes are TRBV4-2 and TRBJ1-1, with 8 nucleotides matching TRBD1. The CDR3 loop spans 14 amino acids. CDR1 LGHNA and CDR2 YNFKEQ come from the germline V gene. With 1 base clipped from V and 5 bases from J, the junction kept 3 bases outside the gene matches. The CDR3 DNA follows: TGTGCCAGCAGCCAAGCGGACAGGGAGACTGAAGCTTTCTTT. Translated, it gives CASSQADRETEAFF.

The rearrangement links TRBV29-1 to TRBJ2-5, with TRBD1 identical over 7 bases. After removal of 7 bases from V and 2 bases from J, the junction contained 13 bases not matched to a gene. The germline CDR1 and CDR2 sequences are SQVTM and ANQGSEA. The CDR3 contains 15 residues. CDR3 sequence reads: CSAPIQGPRQETQYF. The CDR3 nucleotides read TGCAGCGCCCCGATACAGGGGCCGAGGCAAGAGACCCAGTACTTC.

This clonotype was detected a few times. The rearrangement joins TRBV28 to TRBJ1-1, with D unresolved. Between the trimmed V and J ends, which lost 3 bases and 5 bases, there was a span of 16 bases. The germline V gene has CDR1 MDHEN and CDR2 SYDVKM. The CDR3 totals 15 residues. The CDR3 region is CASSFLRSRGTEAFF. CDR3 DNA: TGTGCCAGCAGTTTCCTCCGGAGCCGGGGAACTGAAGCTTTCTTT.

The rearrangement links TRBV24-1 to TRBJ2-2; TRBD1 is a possible D gene (6 bases). CDR1 and CDR2 from the germline V gene are KGHDR and SFDVKD. V lost 3 bases, J lost 6 bases, and 13 bases lay in between. This CDR3 spans 15 amino acids. The chain's CDR3 is CATSDPLRGSGELFF. The CDR3 bases are TGTGCCACCAGTGATCCCCTGAGGGGGTCCGGGGAGCTGTTTTTT.

This chain joins TRBV27 and TRBJ2-7; D gene unclear. CDR1 and CDR2 from the germline V gene are MNHEY and SMNVEV (reference sequence). This CDR3 has 13 residues. Trimming shortened V by 4 bases and J by 0 bases, and 7 bases separated the two germline ends. This CDR3 is CASSSKSSYEQYF. The CDR3 DNA sequence: TGTGCCAGCAGTTCCAAGAGCTCCTACGAGCAGTACTTC.

V gene TRBV3-1 combines with J gene TRBJ2-7; 7 bases match TRBD2. The CDR3 consists of 13 residues. Looked up from germline, CDR1 is LGHDT and CDR2 is YNNKEL (reference sequence). The V and J ends lost 6 bases and 7 bases, in that order; junction bases with no gene match: 9. CDR3 DNA: TGTGCCAGCAGGTCGAGCGGGGCGGGGGAGCAGTACTTC. It yields the protein CASRSSGAGEQYF.

This clonotype was detected ten times or more. The chain is built from TRBV6-4 and TRBJ2-3, with 10 bases lining up with TRBD1. This CDR3 region has 15 residues. CDR1 is MRHNA and CDR2 is SNTAGT in the germline V gene. Trimming cost V 0 bases and J 4 bases; bases outside gene matches: 1. CDR3 in DNA: TGTGCCAGCAGTGACTCTGGACAGGGGGCAGATACGCAGTATTTT. Translated: CASSDSGQGADTQYF.

The rearrangement links TRBV28 to TRBJ2-5; D remains ambiguous. This CDR3 is 14 amino acids long. The germline V gene encodes CDR1 MDHEN and CDR2 SYDVKM. With 2 bases removed from V and 2 bases from J, the gap between germline ends came to 9 bases. Here the CDR3 reads CASSLRPAQETQYF. CDR3 bases: TGTGCCAGCAGTTTAAGGCCGGCACAAGAGACCCAGTACTTC.

The V call is TRBV6-1, the J call TRBJ1-6, with a weak D call TRBD1 (6 bases). V was trimmed by 8 bases and J by 0 bases, leaving 17 bases between them. In germline, CDR1 is MNHNS, CDR2 SASEGT. The CDR3 totals 17 residues. The DNA for the CDR3 is TGTGCCAGCCCCGGGGGTAGGGGGAGCTCCTATAATTCACCCCTCCACTTT. Its protein product is CASPGGRGSSYNSPLHF.

In its sample, this clonotype was seen a few times. V is TRBV24-1 and J is TRBJ2-2; tentative D call: TRBD2 (6 bases). V was clipped by 5 bases and J by 6 bases, with 15 bases between them. This CDR3 contains 15 residues. CDR1 is KGHDR, CDR2 SFDVKD, per germline. Here the CDR3 reads CATSGRKGGSGELFF. The CDR3 region has the DNA TGTGCCACCAGTGGTCGGAAGGGAGGATCCGGGGAGCTGTTTTTT.

The chain is built from TRBV12-3 or TRBV12-4 and TRBJ1-6; D unclear. The CDR3 contains 14 residues. V shed 7 bases and J shed 7 bases, with 14 bases lying between them. CDR3 nucleotides: TGTGCCAGCAACACCGGGCTTGGGAATTCACCCCTCCACTTT. Amino acids: CASNTGLGNSPLHF.

On this clonotype itself: Just one base apart from a much larger clone, this may be a read error. No conserved phenylalanine or tryptophan is present at the end of the CDR3, so a read error is the likely explanation. The V call is TRBV7-2, the J call TRBJ2-1; TRBD2 aligns across 7 bases. Germline loops: CDR1 SGHTA, CDR2 FQGNSA. The CDR3 is 14 residues long. After removal of 2 bases from V and 5 bases from J, the junction contained 3 bases not matched to a gene. The DNA for the CDR3 is TGTGCCAGCAGCTTACACGGGACTAACAATGAGCAGTTCTTA. This translates into CASSLHGTNNEQFL.

There are a few counts of this clonotype. The chain couples TRBV12-3 or TRBV12-4 to TRBJ1-5, with D hard to call. CDR3 size: 15 residues. The V end was cut by 4 bases, the J end by 6 bases, with 16 bases between. The DNA for the CDR3 is TGTGCCAGCAGTTCTGGCGGCCTTCGGGTTCAGCCCCAGCATTTT. It codes for CASSSGGLRVQPQHF.

The chain combines TRBV19 with TRBJ1-6; D not resolved. This CDR3 spans 12 amino acids. Germline loops: CDR1 LNHDA, CDR2 SQIVND (reference sequence). V was cut by 7 bases and J by 10 bases, with 11 bases left in between. The chain's CDR3 is CASTPGGSPLHF. DNA for the CDR3: TGTGCCAGTACCCCGGGAGGGTCACCCCTCCACTTT.

Concerning this clonotype itself: The junction differs from germline at one of its ends, possibly a read error. This chain joins TRBV11-1 and TRBJ2-5, with TRBD1 identical over 8 bases. The CDR3 has 16 amino acids. Germline V CDR1 and CDR2: SGHAT, FQDESV (reference sequence). CDR3 loop: CASSHPGTGGINEQYF. CDR3 nucleotides: TGTGCGAGCAGCCACCCCGGAACAGGGGGTATCAATGAGCAGTACTTC.

The V and J genes are TRBV7-2 and TRBJ1-3; D is unclear. The germline V and J ends were trimmed by 3 bases and 0 bases, with 9 bases remaining between them. This CDR3 spans 15 amino acids. The germline V gene has CDR1 SGHTA and CDR2 FQGNSA. In DNA form, the CDR3 reads TGTGCCAGCAGCTTTACATCGGGCTCTGGAAACACCATATATTTT. It is translated as CASSFTSGSGNTIYF.

V is TRBV7-8 and J is TRBJ2-7; no firm D call. V lost 1 base to trimming and J lost 7 bases, with 11 bases between them. The germline gives CDR1 SGHVS, CDR2 FQNEAQ. The CDR3 is 13 amino acids. Here the CDR3 DNA reads TGTGCCAGCAGCTTAGGCAAGCTGAGGGAGCAGTACTTC. Translating it yields CASSLGKLREQYF.

This clonotype turned up a few times. V gene TRBV11-1 combines with J gene TRBJ2-7, with 9 bases matching TRBD2. There are 15 residues in the CDR3. Trimming cost V 2 bases and J 5 bases; bases outside gene matches: 7. Germline CDR1 SGHAT, CDR2 FQDESV (reference sequence). Here the CDR3 reads CASSLWDSGSDEQYF. The CDR3 DNA sequence: TGTGCCAGCAGCTTATGGGATAGCGGGAGCGACGAGCAGTACTTC. The entire variable domain, with the rest obtained from reference TRBV11-1 and TRBJ2-7, is as follows: EAEVAQSPRYKITEKSQAVAFWCDPISGHATLYWYRQILGQGPELLVQFQDESVVDDSQLPKDRFSAERLKGVDSTLKIQPAELGDSAMYLCASSLWDSGSDEQYFGPGTRLTVT.